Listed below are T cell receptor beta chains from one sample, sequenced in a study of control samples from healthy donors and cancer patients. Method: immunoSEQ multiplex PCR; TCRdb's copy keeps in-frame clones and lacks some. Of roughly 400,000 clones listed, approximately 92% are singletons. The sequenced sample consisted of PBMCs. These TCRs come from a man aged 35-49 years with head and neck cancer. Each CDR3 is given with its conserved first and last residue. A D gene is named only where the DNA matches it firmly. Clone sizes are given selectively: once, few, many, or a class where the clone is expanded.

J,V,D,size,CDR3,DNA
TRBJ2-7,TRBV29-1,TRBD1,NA,CSVKGTVKNYEQYF,TGCAGCGTTAAGGGGACAGTTAAAAACTACGAGCAGTACTTC
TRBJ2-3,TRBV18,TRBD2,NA,CASSQRVSGTSTDTQYF,TGTGCCAGCTCACAGAGGGTGAGCGGGACTAGCACAGATACGCAGTATTTT
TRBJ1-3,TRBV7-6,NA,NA,CASSLGVEDVRGINTIYF,TGTGCCAGCAGCTTAGGAGTGGAGGATGTCCGGGGAATAAACACCATATATTTT
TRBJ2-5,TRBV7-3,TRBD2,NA,CASSLMGSGRAGETQYF,TGTGCCAGCAGCTTAATGGGTAGCGGGAGGGCGGGGGAGACCCAGTACTTC
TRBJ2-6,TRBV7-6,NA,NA,CASSAGQLSGANVLTF,TGTGCCAGCAGCGCCGGACAGCTCTCCGGGGCCAACGTCCTGACTTTC
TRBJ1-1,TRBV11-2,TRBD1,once,CASSTNTGGAGAFF,TGTGCCAGCAGCACAAACACAGGGGGCGCAGGTGCTTTCTTT
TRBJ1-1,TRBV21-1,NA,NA,CASSKRDEGQGVDLSTEAFF,TGTGCCAGCAGCAAAAGGGACGAGGGACAGGGGGTAGATTTGAGCACTGAAGCTTTCTTT
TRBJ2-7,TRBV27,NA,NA,CASSDRDGSSYEQYF,TGTGCCAGCAGCGACCGGGACGGTAGCTCCTACGAGCAGTACTTC
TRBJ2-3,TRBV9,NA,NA,CASSSQNTQYF,TGTGCCAGCAGCTCACAAAATACGCAGTATTTT
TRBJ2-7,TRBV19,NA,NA,CASSGQGGTYEQYF,TGTGCCAGTAGTGGGCAGGGGGGGACCTACGAGCAGTACTTC
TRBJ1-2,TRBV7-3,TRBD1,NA,CASSLGGTGNGYTF,TGTGCCAGCAGCTTAGGGGGGACAGGGAACGGCTACACCTTC
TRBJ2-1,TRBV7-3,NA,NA,CASSLAPGYNEQFF,TGTGCCAGCAGCTTAGCTCCTGGATACAATGAGCAGTTCTTC
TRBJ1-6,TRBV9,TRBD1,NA,CASSAGQVPPLHF,TGTGCCAGCAGCGCCGGACAGGTACCACCCCTCCACTTT
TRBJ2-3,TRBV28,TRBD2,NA,CASGTSGSGDTQYF,TGTGCCAGCGGGACTAGCGGGAGTGGAGATACGCAGTATTTT
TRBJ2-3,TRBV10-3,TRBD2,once,CATEPGLATDTQYF,TGTGCCACCGAACCGGGACTAGCGACCGATACGCAGTATTTT
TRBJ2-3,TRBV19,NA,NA,CASNLGFRTDTQYF,TGTGCCAGTAATTTGGGATTCCGCACAGATACGCAGTATTTT
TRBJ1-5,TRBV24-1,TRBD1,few,CATSDTGGEGQPQHF,TGTGCCACCAGTGATACAGGGGGTGAAGGTCAGCCCCAGCATTTT
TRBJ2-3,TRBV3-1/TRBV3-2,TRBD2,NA,CASSQRGEADTQYF,TGTGCCAGCAGCCAACGGGGGGAGGCAGATACGCAGTATTTT
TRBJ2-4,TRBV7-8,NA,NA,CASSVEAGTTKNIQYF,TGTGCCAGCAGCGTAGAGGCAGGGACGACCAAAAACATTCAGTACTTC
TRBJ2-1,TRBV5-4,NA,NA,CASSLWEKEFF,TGTGCCAGCAGCTTGTGGGAAAAGGAGTTCTTC
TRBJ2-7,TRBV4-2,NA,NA,CASSQMGATYEQYF,TGTGCCAGCAGCCAAATGGGGGCAACCTACGAGCAGTACTTC
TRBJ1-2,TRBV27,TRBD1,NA,CASSLGGQGISYGYTF,TGTGCCAGCAGTTTAGGGGGACAGGGGATCTCCTATGGCTACACCTTC
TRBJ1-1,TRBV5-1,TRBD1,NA,CASSNQQGANTEAFF,TGCGCCAGCAGCAACCAACAGGGGGCGAACACTGAAGCTTTCTTT
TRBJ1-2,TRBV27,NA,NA,CASSLYRGGYGYTF,TGTGCCAGCAGTTTATATAGGGGGGGCTATGGCTACACCTTC
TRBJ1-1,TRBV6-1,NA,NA,CASSESGVETEAFF,TGTGCCAGCAGTGAATCAGGGGTGGAGACTGAAGCTTTCTTT
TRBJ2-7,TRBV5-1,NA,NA,CASSPPRGEGEQYF,TGCGCCAGCAGCCCCCCCAGGGGGGAGGGCGAGCAGTACTTC
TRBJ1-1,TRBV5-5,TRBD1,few,CASSLETDRGTEAFF,TGTGCCAGCAGCTTGGAAACGGACAGGGGTACTGAAGCTTTCTTT
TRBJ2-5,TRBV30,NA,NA,CAWTRRGTRKQTQYF,TGTGCCTGGACTAGAAGGGGGACAAGGAAGCAGACCCAGTACTTC
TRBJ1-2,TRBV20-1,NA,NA,CSASTRGANYGYTF,TGCAGTGCTAGTACACGGGGGGCTAACTATGGCTACACCTTC
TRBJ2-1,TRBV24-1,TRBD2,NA,CATSDSSGGYSYNEQFF,TGTGCCACCAGTGATTCTAGCGGGGGATACTCCTACAATGAGCAGTTCTTC
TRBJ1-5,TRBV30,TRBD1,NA,CAWKQSTGSSQPQHF,TGTGCCTGGAAACAATCGACAGGGAGTAGCCAGCCCCAGCATTTT
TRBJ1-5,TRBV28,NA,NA,CASPPTGSTFAHQPQHF,TGTGCCAGCCCCCCCACAGGGAGCACCTTCGCTCATCAGCCCCAGCATTTT